This T cell receptor (beta chain) stems from a study of blood T cell repertoires in COVID-19. About the study: The United States, Italy and Spain supplied acute and convalescent COVID-19 samples.

In the study's own analysis: Using reference gene primer amplification, nucleated cell counts were estimated. Libraries were prepared by immunoSEQ multiplex PCR; TCRdb keeps only in-frame clonotypes and omits some of them. V, J and clone size are those of that table, while D and trimming were read from the DNA. The table lists about 320,000 clones, roughly nine tenths of them singletons. The germline CDR1 and CDR2 sequences are LGHDT and YNNKEL (reference sequence). V was trimmed by 4 bases and J by 7 bases, leaving 13 bases between them. The CDR3 runs to 14 residues. Adults between roughly 18 and 95 years of age took part from about 24 US areas. Assignments of participants to cohorts depended upon their own reported clinical history.

The sequenced material came from PBMCs or T cells enriched from blood (not recorded which). The chain has TRBV3-1 (or the pseudogene TRBV3-2) and TRBJ2-2; possible D gene TRBD2, 5 bases. The receptor's source is a woman aged 25 to 45 who had recovered from COVID-19. The CDR3 is CASSRVEGLGELFF. CDR3 nucleotides: TGTGCCAGCAGCCGAGTAGAGGGTCTCGGGGAGCTGTTTTTT.